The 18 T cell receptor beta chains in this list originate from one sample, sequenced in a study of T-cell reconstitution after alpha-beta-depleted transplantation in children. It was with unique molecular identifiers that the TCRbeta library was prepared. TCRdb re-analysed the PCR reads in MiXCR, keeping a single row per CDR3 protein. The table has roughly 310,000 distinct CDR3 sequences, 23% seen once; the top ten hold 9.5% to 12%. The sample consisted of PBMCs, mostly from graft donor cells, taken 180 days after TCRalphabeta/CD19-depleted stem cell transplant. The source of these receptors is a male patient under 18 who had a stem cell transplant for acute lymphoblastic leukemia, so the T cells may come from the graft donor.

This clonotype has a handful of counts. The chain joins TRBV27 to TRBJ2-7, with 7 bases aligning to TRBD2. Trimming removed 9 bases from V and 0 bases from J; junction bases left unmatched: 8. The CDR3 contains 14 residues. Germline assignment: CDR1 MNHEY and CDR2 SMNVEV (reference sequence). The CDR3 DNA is TGTGCCAGTCGAGTCCTAGCGGTCTCCTACGAGCAGTACTTC. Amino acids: CASRVLAVSYEQYF.

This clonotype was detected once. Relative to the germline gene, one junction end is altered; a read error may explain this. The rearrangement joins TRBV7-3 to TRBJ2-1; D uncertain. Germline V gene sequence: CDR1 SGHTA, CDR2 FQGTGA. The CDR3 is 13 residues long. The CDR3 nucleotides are TGTGCCAGCAGCCACCTTGCGGTTAATGAGCAGCTCTTC. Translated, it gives CASSHLAVNEQLF.

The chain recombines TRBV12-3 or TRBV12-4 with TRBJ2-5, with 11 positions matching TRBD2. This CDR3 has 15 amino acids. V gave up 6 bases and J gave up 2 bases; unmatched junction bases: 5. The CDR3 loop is CASSSLAGGQETQYF. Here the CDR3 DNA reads TGTGCCAGCAGCTCCTTAGCGGGAGGGCAAGAGACCCAGTACTTC.

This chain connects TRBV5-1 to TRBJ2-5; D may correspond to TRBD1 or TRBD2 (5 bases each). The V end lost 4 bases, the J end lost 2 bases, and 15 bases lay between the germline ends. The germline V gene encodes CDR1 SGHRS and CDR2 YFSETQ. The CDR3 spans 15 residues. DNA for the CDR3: TGCGCCAGCAGCACCCGGGACCCCAGTCAAGAGACCCAGTACTTC. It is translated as CASSTRDPSQETQYF.

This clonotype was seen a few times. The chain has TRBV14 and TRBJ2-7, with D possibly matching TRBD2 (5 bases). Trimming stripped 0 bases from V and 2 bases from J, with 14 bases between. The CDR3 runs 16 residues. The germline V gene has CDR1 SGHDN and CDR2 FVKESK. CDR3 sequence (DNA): TGTGCCAGCAGCCAAGACAAGTCCGGGATTACCTACGAGCAGTACTTC. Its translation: CASSQDKSGITYEQYF.

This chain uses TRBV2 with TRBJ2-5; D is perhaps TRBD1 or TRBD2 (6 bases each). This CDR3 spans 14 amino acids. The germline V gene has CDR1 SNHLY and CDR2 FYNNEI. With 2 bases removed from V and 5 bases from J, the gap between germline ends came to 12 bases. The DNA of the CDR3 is TGTGCCAGCAGTGAACGTTGGGGGGCGGAGACCCAGTACTTC. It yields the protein CASSERWGAETQYF. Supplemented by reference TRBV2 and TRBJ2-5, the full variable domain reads EPEVTQTPSHQVTQMGQEVILRCVPISNHLYFYWYRQILGQKVEFLVSFYNNEISEKSEIFDDQFSVERPDGSNFTLKIRSTKLEDSAMYFCASSERWGAETQYFGPGTRLLVL.

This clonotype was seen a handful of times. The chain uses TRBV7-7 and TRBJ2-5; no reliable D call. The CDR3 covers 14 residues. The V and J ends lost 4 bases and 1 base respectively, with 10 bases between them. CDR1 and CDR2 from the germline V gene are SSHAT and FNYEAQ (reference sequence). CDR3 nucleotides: TGTGCCAGCAGCTCCATAGGACGCCAAGAGACCCAGTACTTC. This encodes CASSSIGRQETQYF.

This CDR3 reads CASSLGLAVGRTTYEQYF. In nucleotides, the CDR3 is TGTGCCAGCAGCTTAGGGCTAGCGGTAGGGCGGACCACCTACGAGCAGTACTTC. This chain joins TRBV13 and TRBJ2-7; the match to TRBD2 covers 7 bases. CDR1 is PRHDT and CDR2 is FYEKMQ in the germline V gene (reference sequence). This CDR3 contains 18 residues. Trimming removed 0 bases from V and 2 bases from J; junction bases left unmatched: 13.

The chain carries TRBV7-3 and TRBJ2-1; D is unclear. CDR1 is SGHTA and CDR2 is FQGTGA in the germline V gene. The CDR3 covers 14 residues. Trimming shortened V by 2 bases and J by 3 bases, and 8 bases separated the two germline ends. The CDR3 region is CASSLDRFYNEQFF. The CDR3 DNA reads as TGTGCCAGCAGCTTAGATCGGTTCTACAATGAGCAGTTCTTC.

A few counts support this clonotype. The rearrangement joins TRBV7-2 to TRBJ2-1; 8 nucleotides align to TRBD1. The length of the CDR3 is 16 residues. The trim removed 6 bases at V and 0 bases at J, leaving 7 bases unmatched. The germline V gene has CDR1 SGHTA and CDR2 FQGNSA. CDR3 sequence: CASSIQGAVSYNEQFF. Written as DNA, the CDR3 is TGTGCCAGCAGTATTCAGGGGGCTGTCTCCTACAATGAGCAGTTCTTC.

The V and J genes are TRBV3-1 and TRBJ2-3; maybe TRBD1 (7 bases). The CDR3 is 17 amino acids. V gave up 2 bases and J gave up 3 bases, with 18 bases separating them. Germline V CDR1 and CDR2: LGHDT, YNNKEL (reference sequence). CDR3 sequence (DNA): TGTGCCAGCAGCCAAAGGACGGGGGCCAGGGGGACAGATACGCAGTATTTT. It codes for CASSQRTGARGTDTQYF.

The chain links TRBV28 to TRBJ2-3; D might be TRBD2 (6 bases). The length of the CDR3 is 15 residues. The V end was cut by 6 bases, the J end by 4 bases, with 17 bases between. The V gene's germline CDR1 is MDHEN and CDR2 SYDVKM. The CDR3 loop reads CASSRSGGASDTQYF. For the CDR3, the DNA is TGTGCCAGCAGCCGTAGCGGAGGGGCCTCAGATACGCAGTATTTT.

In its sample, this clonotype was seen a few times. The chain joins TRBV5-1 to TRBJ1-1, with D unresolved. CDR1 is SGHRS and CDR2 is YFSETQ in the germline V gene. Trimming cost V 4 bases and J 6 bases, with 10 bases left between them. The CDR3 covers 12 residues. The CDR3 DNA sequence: TGCGCCAGCAGCCCTCCCGGGGCTGAAGCTTTCTTT. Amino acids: CASSPPGAEAFF.

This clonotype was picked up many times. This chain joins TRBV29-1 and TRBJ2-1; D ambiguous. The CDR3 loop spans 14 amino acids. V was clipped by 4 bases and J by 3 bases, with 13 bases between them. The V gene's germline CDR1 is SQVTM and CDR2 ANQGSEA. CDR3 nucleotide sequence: TGCAGCGTTGGACCGCTCATAGACTACAATGAGCAGTTCTTC. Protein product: CSVGPLIDYNEQFF.

CDR3 residues: CASSQRLATDTQYF. The DNA for the CDR3 is TGTGCCAGCAGCCAACGACTAGCAACAGATACGCAGTATTTT. This chain uses TRBV12-3 or TRBV12-4 with TRBJ2-3, with TRBD2 identical over 7 bases. With V trimmed by 6 bases and J by 3 bases, 6 bases remained unmatched. The CDR3 is 14 amino acids.

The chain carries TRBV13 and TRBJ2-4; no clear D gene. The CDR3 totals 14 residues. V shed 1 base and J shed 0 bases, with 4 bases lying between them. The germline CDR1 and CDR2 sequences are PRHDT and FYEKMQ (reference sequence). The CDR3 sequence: CASSLEVAKNIQYF. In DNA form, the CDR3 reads TGTGCCAGCAGCTTAGAGGTAGCCAAAAACATTCAGTACTTC.

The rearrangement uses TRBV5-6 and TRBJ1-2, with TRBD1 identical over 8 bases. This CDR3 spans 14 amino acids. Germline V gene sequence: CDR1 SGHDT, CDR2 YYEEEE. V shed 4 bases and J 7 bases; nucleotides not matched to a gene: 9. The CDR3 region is CASSVQGARSGYTF. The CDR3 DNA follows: TGTGCCAGCAGCGTCCAGGGGGCGCGGTCTGGCTACACCTTC.

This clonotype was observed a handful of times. The CDR3 DNA sequence: TGCGCCAGCAGCATTCAGCGGGAGGGCCGGGGCAATGAGCAGTTCTTC. Translated: CASSIQREGRGNEQFF. The chain has TRBV5-1 and TRBJ2-1, with 10 bases matching TRBD2. Looked up from germline, CDR1 is SGHRS and CDR2 is YFSETQ. Germline trimming cut 4 bases from V and 6 bases from J; bases unmatched to any gene: 10. This CDR3 comprises 16 residues.